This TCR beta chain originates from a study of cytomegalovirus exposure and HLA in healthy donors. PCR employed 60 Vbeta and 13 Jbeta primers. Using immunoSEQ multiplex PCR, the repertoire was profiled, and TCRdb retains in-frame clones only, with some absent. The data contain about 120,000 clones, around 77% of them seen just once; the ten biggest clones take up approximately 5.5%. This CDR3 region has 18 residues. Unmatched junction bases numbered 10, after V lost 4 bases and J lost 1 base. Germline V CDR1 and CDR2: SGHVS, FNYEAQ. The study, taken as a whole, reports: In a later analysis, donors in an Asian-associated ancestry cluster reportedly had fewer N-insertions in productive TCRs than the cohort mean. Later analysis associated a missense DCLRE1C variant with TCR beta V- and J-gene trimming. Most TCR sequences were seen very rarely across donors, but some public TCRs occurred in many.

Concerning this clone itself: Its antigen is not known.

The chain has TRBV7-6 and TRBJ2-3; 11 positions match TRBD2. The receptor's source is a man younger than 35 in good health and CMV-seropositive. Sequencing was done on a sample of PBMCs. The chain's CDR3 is CASSSQLGGLAGTDTQYF. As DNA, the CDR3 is TGTGCCAGCAGCTCCCAATTAGGGGGACTAGCGGGCACAGATACGCAGTATTTT.